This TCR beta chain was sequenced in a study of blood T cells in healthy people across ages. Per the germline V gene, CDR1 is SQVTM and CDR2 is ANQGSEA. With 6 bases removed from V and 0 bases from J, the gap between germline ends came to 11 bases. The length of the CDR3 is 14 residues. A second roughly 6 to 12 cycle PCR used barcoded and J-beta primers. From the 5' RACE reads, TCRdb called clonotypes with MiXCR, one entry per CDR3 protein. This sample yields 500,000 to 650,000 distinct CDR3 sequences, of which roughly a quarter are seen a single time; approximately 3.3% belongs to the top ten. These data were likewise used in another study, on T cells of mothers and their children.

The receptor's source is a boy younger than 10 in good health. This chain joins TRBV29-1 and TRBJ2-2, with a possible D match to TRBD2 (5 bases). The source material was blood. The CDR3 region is CSVELGSNTGELFF. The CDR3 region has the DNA TGCAGCGTGGAACTAGGGTCGAACACCGGGGAGCTGTTTTTT.